This entry describes one T cell receptor (beta chain). Its cognate antigen is unknown. V shed 4 bases and J 1 base; nucleotides not matched to a gene: 4. Germline V lookup: CDR1 SGHVS, CDR2 FNYEAQ. The CDR3 covers 18 residues. This sample stems from a study of T-cell memory formation after mild COVID-19. Overall study: The TCR clusters were mostly specific to one donor.

Study results and caveats: Second-wave clones with a day 37 peak had unconfirmed SARS-CoV-2 specificity.

TCR alpha and TCR beta cDNA libraries carrying sample barcodes and UMIs came from 5'RACE with constant-segment primers. TCRdb independently ran MiXCR on the 5' RACE reads; one entry per CDR3 protein. This table holds 470,000 or so distinct CDR3 sequences, more than 15% found once. The sequence was collected from a man younger than 35 who had mild COVID-19 (a few samples of this study predate the infection). Cell type and time point are not known. The sample taken for sequencing was PBMCs or a T cell subset sorted from them (not recorded which). This chain joins TRBV7-6 and TRBJ2-2; 15 bases fit TRBD2. The CDR3 loop reads CASSSRTSGGVNTGELFF. The CDR3 DNA sequence: TGTGCCAGCAGCTCAAGGACTAGCGGGGGGGTGAACACCGGGGAGCTGTTTTTT.